This T cell receptor beta chain was recorded in a study of T cells in Graves' hyperthyroidism and ophthalmopathy. Between the trimmed V and J ends, which lost 3 bases and 0 bases, there was a span of 8 bases. The germline V gene encodes CDR1 SQVTM and CDR2 ANQGSEA. The CDR3 loop spans 14 amino acids. This clonotype was detected ten times or more. About 10 ml fresh peripheral blood yielded the PBMCs. Amplification of TCR beta CDR3 regions was performed using RNA transcripts as template. During a first-round RT-PCR of the TCR CDR3, the HTBI primer set was used. MiXCR, applied by TCRdb to the multiplex PCR reads, yields one record per CDR3 protein. The table has roughly 800,000 distinct CDR3 sequences, over 35% seen once.

Input material: blood. The TCR sequence derives from a man aged 18 to 30 with Graves' hyperthyroidism. The V call is TRBV29-1, the J call TRBJ2-2; D unresolved. CDR3 sequence (DNA): TGCAGCGTTGAGGGCCTCACGAACACCGGGGAGCTGTTTTTT. This codes for CSVEGLTNTGELFF.